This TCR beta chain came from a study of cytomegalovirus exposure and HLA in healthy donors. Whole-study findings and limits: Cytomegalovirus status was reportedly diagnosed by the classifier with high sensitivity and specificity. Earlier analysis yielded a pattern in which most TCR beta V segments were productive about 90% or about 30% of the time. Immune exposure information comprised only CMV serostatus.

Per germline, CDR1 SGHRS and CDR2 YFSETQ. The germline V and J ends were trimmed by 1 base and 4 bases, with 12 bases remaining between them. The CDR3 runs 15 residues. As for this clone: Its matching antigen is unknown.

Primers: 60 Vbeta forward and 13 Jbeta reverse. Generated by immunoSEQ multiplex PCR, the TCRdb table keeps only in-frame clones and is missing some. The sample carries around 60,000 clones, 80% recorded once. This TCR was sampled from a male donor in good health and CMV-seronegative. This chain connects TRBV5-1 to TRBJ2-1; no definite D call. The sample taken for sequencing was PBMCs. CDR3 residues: CASSLTYSIYNEQFF. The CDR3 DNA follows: TGCGCCAGCAGCTTGACATACAGCATATACAATGAGCAGTTCTTC.